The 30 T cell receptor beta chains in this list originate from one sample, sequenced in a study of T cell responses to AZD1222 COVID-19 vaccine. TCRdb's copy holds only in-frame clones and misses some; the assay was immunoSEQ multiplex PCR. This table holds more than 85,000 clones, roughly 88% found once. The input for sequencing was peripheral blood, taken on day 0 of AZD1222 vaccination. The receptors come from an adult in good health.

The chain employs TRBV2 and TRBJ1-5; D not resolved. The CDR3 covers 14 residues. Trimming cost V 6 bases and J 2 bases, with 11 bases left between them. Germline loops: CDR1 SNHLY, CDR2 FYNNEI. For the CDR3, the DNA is TGTGCCAGCAGAAGTAGCGGGGGCAATCAGCCCCAGCATTTT. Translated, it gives CASRSSGGNQPQHF.

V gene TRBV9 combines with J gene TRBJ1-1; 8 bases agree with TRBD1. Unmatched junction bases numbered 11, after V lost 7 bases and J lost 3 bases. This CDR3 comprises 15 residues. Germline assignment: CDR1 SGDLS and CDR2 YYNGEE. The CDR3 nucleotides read TGTGCCAGCGGCACCTACAGGGGGGAGGACACTGAAGCTTTCTTT. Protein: CASGTYRGEDTEAFF.

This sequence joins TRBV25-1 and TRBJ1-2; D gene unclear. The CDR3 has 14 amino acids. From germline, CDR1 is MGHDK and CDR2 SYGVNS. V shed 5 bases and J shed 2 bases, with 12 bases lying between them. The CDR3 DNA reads TGTGCCAGCAGTCGGCCAGGAAAGAACTATGGCTACACCTTC. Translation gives CASSRPGKNYGYTF.

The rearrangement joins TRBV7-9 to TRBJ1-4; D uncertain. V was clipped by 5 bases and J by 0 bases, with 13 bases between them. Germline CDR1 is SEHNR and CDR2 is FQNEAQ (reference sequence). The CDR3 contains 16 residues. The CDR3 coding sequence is TGTGCCAGCAGCCCGGGGTCGACCGCAACTAATGAAAAACTGTTTTTT. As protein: CASSPGSTATNEKLFF.

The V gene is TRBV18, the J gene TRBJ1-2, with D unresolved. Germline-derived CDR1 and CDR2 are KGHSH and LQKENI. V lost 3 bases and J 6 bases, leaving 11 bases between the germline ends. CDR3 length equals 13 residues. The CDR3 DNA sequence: TGTGCCAGCTCACCCGGTTGGGCGGATGGCTACACCTTC. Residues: CASSPGWADGYTF.

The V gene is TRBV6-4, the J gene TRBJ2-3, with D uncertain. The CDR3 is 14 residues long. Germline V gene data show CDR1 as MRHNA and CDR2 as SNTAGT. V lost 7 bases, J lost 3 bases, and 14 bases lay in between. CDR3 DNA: TGTGCCAGCAAGGACGGTTCAGAGACAGATACGCAGTATTTT. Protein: CASKDGSETDTQYF.

CDR3 sequence: CASRPSGTDTQYF. For the CDR3, the DNA is TGTGCCAGCCGGCCTAGCGGCACAGATACGCAGTATTTT. The chain links TRBV19 to TRBJ2-3; possible D gene TRBD2, 6 bases. The CDR3 loop spans 13 amino acids. Germline CDR1 LNHDA, CDR2 SQIVND (reference sequence). Deletions cut 9 bases from V and 1 base from J, with 11 bases between.

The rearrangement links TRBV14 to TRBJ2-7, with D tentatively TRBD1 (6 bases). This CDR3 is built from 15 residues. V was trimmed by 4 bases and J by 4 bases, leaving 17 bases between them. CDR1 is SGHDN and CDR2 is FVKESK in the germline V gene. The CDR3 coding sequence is TGTGCCAGCAGCCCCCAGGGGCTAGTCGGTTACGAGCAGTACTTC. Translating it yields CASSPQGLVGYEQYF. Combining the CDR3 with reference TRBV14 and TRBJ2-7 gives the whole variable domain EAGVTQFPSHSVIEKGQTVTLRCDPISGHDNLYWYRRVMGKEIKFLLHFVKESKQDESGMPNNRFLAERTGGTYSTLKVQPAELEDSGVYFCASSPQGLVGYEQYFGPGTRLTVT.

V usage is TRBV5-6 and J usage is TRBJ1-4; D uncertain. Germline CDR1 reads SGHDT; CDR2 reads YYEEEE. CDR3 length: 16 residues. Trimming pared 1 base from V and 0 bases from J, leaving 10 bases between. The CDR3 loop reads CASSLLGTATNEKLFF. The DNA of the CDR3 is TGTGCCAGCAGCTTGTTGGGCACTGCAACTAATGAAAAACTGTTTTTT.

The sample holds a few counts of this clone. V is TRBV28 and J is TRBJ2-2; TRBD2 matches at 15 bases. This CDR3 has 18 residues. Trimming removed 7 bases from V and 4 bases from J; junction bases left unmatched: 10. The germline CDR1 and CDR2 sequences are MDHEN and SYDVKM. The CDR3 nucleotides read TGTGCCAGCACCCTCGGACTAGCGGGGGGGACTGGCACCGGGGAGCTGTTTTTT. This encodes CASTLGLAGGTGTGELFF.

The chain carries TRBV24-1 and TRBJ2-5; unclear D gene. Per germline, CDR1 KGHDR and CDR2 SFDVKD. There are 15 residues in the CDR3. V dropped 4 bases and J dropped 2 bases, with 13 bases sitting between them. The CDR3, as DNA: TGTGCCACCAGTGACCCAACCGACGGGCAAGAGACCCAGTACTTC. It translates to CATSDPTDGQETQYF.

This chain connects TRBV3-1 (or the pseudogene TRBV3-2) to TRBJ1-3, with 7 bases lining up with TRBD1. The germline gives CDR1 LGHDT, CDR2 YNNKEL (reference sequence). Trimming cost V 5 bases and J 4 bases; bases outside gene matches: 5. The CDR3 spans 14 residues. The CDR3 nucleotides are TGTGCCAGCAGCTGGAGGGGGCCCGGAAACACCATATATTTT. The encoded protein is CASSWRGPGNTIYF.

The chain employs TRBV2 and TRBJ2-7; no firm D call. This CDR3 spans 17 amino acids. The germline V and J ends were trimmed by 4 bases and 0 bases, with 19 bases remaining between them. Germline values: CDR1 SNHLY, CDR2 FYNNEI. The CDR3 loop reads CASSVPARQPSSYEQYV. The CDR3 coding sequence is TGTGCCAGCAGTGTCCCAGCGAGACAACCTTCCTCCTACGAGCAGTACGTC.

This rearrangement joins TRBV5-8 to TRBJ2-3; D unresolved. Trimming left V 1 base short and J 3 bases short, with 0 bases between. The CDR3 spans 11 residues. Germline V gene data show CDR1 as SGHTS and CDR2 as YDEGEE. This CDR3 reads CASSLTDTQYF. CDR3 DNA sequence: TGTGCCAGCAGCTTGACAGATACGCAGTATTTT.

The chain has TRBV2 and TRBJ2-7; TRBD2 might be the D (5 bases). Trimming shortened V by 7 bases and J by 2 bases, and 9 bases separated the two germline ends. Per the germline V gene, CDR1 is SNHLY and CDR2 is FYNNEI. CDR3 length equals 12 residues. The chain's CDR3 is CASNRETYEQYF. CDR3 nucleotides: TGTGCCAGCAATAGGGAGACCTACGAGCAGTACTTC. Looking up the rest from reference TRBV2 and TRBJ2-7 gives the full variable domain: EPEVTQTPSHQVTQMGQEVILRCVPISNHLYFYWYRQILGQKVEFLVSFYNNEISEKSEIFDDQFSVERPDGSNFTLKIRSTKLEDSAMYFCASNRETYEQYFGPGTRLTVT.

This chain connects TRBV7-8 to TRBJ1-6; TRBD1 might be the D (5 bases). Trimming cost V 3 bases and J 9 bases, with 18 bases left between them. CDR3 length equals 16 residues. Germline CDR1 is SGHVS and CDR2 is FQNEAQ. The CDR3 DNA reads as TGTGCCAGCAGCTTCGGGGACTTCCTTGCTCGTTCACCCCTCCACTTT. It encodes CASSFGDFLARSPLHF.

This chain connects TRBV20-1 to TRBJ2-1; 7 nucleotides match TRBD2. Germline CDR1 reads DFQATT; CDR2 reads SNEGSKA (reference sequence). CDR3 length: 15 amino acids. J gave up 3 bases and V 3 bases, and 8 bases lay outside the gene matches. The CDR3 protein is CSASIASGLYNEQFF. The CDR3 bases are TGCAGTGCTAGTATTGCTAGCGGTCTCTACAATGAGCAGTTCTTC.

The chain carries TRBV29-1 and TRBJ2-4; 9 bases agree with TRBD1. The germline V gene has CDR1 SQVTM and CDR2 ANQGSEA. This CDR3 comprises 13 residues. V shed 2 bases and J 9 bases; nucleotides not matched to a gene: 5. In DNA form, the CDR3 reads TGCAGCGTTGAAACAGGGGGCGTCGGCATTCAGTACTTC. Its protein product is CSVETGGVGIQYF.

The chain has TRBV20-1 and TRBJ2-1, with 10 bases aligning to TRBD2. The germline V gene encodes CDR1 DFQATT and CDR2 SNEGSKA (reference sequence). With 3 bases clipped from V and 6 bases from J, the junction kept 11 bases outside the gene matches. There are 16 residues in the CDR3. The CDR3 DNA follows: TGCAGTGCTAGTTGGAGCGGGGGGGCCTTGGGCAATGAGCAGTTCTTC. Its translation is CSASWSGGALGNEQFF.

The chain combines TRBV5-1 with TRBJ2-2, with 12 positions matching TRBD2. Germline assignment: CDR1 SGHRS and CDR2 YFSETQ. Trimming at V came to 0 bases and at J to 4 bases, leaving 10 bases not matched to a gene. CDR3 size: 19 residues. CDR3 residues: CASSLVWTSGMGLTGELFF. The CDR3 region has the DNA TGCGCCAGCAGCTTGGTCTGGACTAGCGGGATGGGGCTCACCGGGGAGCTGTTTTTT.

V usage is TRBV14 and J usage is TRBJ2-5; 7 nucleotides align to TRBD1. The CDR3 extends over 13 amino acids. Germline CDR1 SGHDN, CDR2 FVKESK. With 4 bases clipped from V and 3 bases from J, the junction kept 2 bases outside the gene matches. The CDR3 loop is CASSRQGEETQYF. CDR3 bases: TGTGCCAGCAGCCGACAGGGAGAAGAGACCCAGTACTTC. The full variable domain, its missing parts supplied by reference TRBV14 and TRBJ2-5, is EAGVTQFPSHSVIEKGQTVTLRCDPISGHDNLYWYRRVMGKEIKFLLHFVKESKQDESGMPNNRFLAERTGGTYSTLKVQPAELEDSGVYFCASSRQGEETQYFGPGTRLLVL.

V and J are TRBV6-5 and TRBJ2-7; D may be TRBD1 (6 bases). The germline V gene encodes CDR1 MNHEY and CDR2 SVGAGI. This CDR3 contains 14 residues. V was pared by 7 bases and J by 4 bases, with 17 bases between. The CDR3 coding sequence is TGTGCCAGCATCCCCGTCCGAGGGGGTTACGAGCAGTACTTC. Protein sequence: CASIPVRGGYEQYF.

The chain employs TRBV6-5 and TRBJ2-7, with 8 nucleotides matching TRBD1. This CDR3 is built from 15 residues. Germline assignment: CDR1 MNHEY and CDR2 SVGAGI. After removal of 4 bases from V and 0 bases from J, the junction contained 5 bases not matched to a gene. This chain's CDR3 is CASSSSGGFSYEQYF. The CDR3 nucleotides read TGTGCCAGCAGTTCCTCAGGGGGCTTCTCCTACGAGCAGTACTTC.

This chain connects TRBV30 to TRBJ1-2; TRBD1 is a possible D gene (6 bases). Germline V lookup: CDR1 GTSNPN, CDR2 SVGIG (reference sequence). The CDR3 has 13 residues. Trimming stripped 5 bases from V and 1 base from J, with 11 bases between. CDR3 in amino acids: CAWGGLLNYGYTF. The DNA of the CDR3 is TGTGCCTGGGGGGGGCTCCTTAACTATGGCTACACCTTC.

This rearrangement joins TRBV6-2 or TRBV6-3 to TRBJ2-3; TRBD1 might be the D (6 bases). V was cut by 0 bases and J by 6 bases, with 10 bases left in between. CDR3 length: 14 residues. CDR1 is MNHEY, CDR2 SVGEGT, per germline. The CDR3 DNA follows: TGTGCCAGCAGTTACTCGGACAGCCGCGATACGCAGTATTTT. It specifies CASSYSDSRDTQYF.

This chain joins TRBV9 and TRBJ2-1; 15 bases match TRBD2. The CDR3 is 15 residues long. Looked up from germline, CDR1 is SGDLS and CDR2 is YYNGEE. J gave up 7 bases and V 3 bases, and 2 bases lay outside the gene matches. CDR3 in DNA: TGTGCCAGCAGCGCGGGACTAGCGGGAGGAAATGAGCAGTTCTTC. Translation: CASSAGLAGGNEQFF. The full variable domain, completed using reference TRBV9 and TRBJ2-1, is DSGVTQTPKHLITATGQRVTLRCSPRSGDLSVYWYQQSLDQGLQFLIQYYNGEERAKGNILERFSAQQFPDLHSELNLSSLELGDSALYFCASSAGLAGGNEQFFGPGTRLTVL.

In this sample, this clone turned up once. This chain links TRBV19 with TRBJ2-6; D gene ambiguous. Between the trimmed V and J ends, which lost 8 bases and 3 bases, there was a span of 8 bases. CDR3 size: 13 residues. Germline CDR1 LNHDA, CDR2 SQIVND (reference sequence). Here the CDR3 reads CASGLLGANVLTF. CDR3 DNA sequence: TGTGCCAGTGGTCTCCTTGGGGCCAACGTCCTGACTTTC.

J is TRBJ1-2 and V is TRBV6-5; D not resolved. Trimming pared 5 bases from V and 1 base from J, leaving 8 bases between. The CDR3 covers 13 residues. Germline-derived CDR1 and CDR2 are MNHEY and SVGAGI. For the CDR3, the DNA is TGTGCCAGCAGTAGGGATAGTAACTATGGCTACACCTTC. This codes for CASSRDSNYGYTF.

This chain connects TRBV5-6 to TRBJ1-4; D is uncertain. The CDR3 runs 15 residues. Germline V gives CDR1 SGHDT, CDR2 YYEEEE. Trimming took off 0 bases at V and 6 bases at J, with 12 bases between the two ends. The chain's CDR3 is CASSLAGVPDEKLFF. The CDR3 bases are TGTGCCAGCAGCTTGGCTGGGGTGCCCGATGAAAAACTGTTTTTT. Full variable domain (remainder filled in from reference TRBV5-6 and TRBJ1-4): DAGVTQSPTHLIKTRGQQVTLRCSPKSGHDTVSWYQQALGQGPQFIFQYYEEEERQRGNFPDRFSGHQFPNYSSELNVNALLLGDSALYLCASSLAGVPDEKLFFGSGTQLSVL.

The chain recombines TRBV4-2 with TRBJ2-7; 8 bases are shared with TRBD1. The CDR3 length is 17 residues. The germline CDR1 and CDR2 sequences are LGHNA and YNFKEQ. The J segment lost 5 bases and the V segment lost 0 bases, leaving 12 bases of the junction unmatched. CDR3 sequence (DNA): TGTGCCAGCAGCCAAGATGGGGGCAGGGGGCCTAGTAACGAGCAGTACTTC. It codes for CASSQDGGRGPSNEQYF.